The following is a TCR beta chain sequence with its context. The entry originates in a study of T cell changes during pregnancy in multiple sclerosis. In germline, CDR1 is MGHRA, CDR2 YSYEKL. V lost 0 bases to trimming and J lost 0 bases, with 17 bases between them. This CDR3 has 18 residues. Method: immunoSEQ multiplex PCR; TCRdb's copy keeps in-frame clones and lacks some. The table shows about 36,000 clones, with approximately 90% occurring only once. The source of this sequence is a female donor with multiple sclerosis, enrolled in a pregnancy study. The gene calls are TRBV4-1 and TRBJ1-1; D call uncertain. The sample was CD4+ T cells from peripheral blood mononuclear cells, taken in the first trimester of pregnancy. CDR3 in DNA: TGCGCCAGCAGCCAAGAGACATCACCCCGGCCGCTGAACACTGAAGCTTTCTTT. Its protein is CASSQETSPRPLNTEAFF.